This TCR beta chain was recovered during a study of OX40 agonist ivuxolimab in advanced cancers. Across the study: From roughly 20 to 85 years was the age range, with a mean of approximately 58 years, and over 70% were male. Study-level points and caveats: In CD8+ T cells, expanded clones were on average more numerous than in CD4+. Among the nonresponders, some also had low normalized T-cell clonal expansion.

Sequencing used immunoSEQ multiplex PCR; TCRdb keeps in-frame clones, though not all of them. This table has about 62,000 clones, about 85% appearing once. As to this clone: Its antigen is currently unknown.

The origin of this receptor is an adult with an advanced solid tumor such as melanoma, head and neck, liver or kidney cancer. This specimen consisted of CD4+ or CD8+ T cells sorted from blood, obtained in a trial of the OX40 agonist ivuxolimab.

The CDR3 here is CASGQGRSYEQYF. Written as DNA, the CDR3 is TGTGCCAGCGGACAGGGGCGCTCCTACGAGCAGTACTTC. V and J are TRBV2 and TRBJ2-7, with TRBD1 identical over 9 bases. CDR1 and CDR2 from the germline V gene are SNHLY and FYNNEI. The CDR3 extends over 13 amino acids. V lost 8 bases and J lost 0; bases outside the gene matches: 2.